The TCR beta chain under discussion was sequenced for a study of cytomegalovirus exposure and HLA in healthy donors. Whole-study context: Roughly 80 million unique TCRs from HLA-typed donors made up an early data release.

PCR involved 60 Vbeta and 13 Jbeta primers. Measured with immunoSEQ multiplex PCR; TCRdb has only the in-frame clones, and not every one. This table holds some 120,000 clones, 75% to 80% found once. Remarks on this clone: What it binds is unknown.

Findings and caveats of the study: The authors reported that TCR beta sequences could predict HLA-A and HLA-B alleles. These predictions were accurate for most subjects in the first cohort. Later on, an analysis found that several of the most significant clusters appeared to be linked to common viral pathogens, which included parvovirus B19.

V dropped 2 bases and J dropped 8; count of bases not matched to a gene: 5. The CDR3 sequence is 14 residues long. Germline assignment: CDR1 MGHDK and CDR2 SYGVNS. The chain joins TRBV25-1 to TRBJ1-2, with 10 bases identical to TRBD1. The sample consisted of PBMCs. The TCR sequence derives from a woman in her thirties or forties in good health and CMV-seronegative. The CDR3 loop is CASSEAGTGDGYTF. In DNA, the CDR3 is TGTGCCAGCAGTGAAGCCGGGACAGGGGACGGCTACACCTTC.